These T cell receptor beta chains were read from a single sample in a study of T cells in placental villitis. Sequencing used immunoSEQ multiplex PCR; TCRdb keeps in-frame clones, though not all of them. The top ten clones hold roughly 13% of a sample with 1,300 to 1,500 clones, over 65% of them seen once. Source material: placental tissue containing maternal and fetal cells. The receptors were sampled from a human patient with villitis of unknown etiology; the placental T cells may come from both mother and fetus. Both conserved end residues are part of each CDR3. A D gene is named only where the DNA matches it firmly. Clone sizes are given selectively: once, few, many, or a class where the clone is expanded.

>TRBV28|TRBJ1-2|once|NA
TGTGCCAGCAGTTTAATAGGGACAAACTATGGCTACACCTTC
CASSLIGTNYGYTF
>TRBV4-2|TRBJ1-2|NA|NA
TGTGCCAGCAGCCAAGGCGCAGGGGCGGAAATATTCTATGGCTACACCTTC
CASSQGAGAEIFYGYTF
>TRBV30|TRBJ2-3|NA|NA
TGTGCCTGGAGTTCCAGATATACGCAGTATTTT
CAWSSRYTQYF
>TRBV7-9|TRBJ2-1|NA|TRBD2
TGTGCCAGCAGCTTAGAAGCGGGAGTAGGTAATGAGCAGTTCTTC
CASSLEAGVGNEQFF
>TRBV27|TRBJ1-6|NA|NA
TGTGCCAGCAGTTTGGGACAATACAATTCACCCCTCCACTTT
CASSLGQYNSPLHF
>TRBV19|TRBJ2-7|NA|TRBD1
TGTGCCAGTAGTATAGGGGACAGGGCTTCCTACGAGCAGTACTTC
CASSIGDRASYEQYF
>TRBV7-9|TRBJ1-2|NA|NA
TGTGCCAGCAGCTCTCTGGGAGGGTTGGGCTACACCTTC
CASSSLGGLGYTF
>TRBV10-2|TRBJ2-7|NA|TRBD1
TGCGCCAGCAGTGATCGGGACAGCTCCTACGAGCAGTACTTC
CASSDRDSSYEQYF
>TRBV3-1/TRBV3-2|TRBJ1-2|NA|NA
TGTGCCAGCAGCCCAAGCAACAACTATGGCTACACCTTC
CASSPSNNYGYTF
>TRBV7-3|TRBJ2-5|NA|TRBD2
TGTGCCAGCAGTTCGGGTAGACTAGCAGGAGGGGAGACCCAGTACTTC
CASSSGRLAGGETQYF
>TRBV28|TRBJ1-2|NA|NA
TGTGCCGTACGTGAGACAACAAACTATGGCTACACCTTC
CAVRETTNYGYTF
>TRBV12-3/TRBV12-4|TRBJ2-3|NA|NA
TGTGCCAGCAGTTTTGGGCTAGCTTCGCAGTATTTT
CASSFGLASQYF
>TRBV6-1|TRBJ1-5|once|TRBD1
TGTGCCAGCAGCAGGGGACAGCGGAATCAGCCCCAGCATTTT
CASSRGQRNQPQHF
>TRBV4-1|TRBJ2-7|NA|NA
TGCGCCAGCAGCCAAGTACTAGGTTACTACGAGCAGTACTTC
CASSQVLGYYEQYF
>TRBV10-2|TRBJ2-7|NA|NA
TGCGCCAGCAGGGCTGGGACCCGCTACGAGCAGTACTTC
CASRAGTRYEQYF
>TRBV7-6|TRBJ2-7|NA|TRBD1
TGTGCCAGCAGCTTAGCGGACAGGACCGAGCAGTACTTC
CASSLADRTEQYF
>TRBV3-1/TRBV3-2|TRBJ2-5|NA|NA
TGTGCCAGCAGCCAATCGGCACTTCAAGAGACCCAGTACTTC
CASSQSALQETQYF
>TRBV7-7|TRBJ2-5|once|NA
TGTGCTAGCAGCCCCTGGTCCGGAAACGAGGAGACCCAGTACTTC
CASSPWSGNEETQYF
>TRBV12-2|TRBJ2-5|NA|NA
TGTGCTCCAGCCGGTGGGATAAAGACCCAGTACTTC
CAPAGGIKTQYF
>TRBV30|TRBJ2-1|NA|NA
TGTGCCTGGAGTCTGGGTGAGCAGTTCTTC
CAWSLGEQFF
>TRBV20-1|TRBJ2-5|NA|NA
TGCAGTGCTAGTGGAAAAGGTCCAGAGACCCAGTACTTC
CSASGKGPETQYF
>TRBV13|TRBJ2-5|NA|NA
TGTGCCAGCAGCCTTCGACAGATCCAAGAGACCCAGTACTTC
CASSLRQIQETQYF
>TRBV14|TRBJ1-2|few|TRBD1
TGTGCCAGCAGCCCCTTCGACAGGGGGCTGGGCGGCTACACCTTC
CASSPFDRGLGGYTF
>TRBV9|TRBJ1-6|NA|NA
TGTGCCAGCAGCGTAGAGGGAGGAGCCTCCTATAATTCACCCCTCCACTTT
CASSVEGGASYNSPLHF
>TRBV7-3|TRBJ2-1|NA|NA
TGTGCCAGCAGCGCTGGGATATACAATGAGCAGTTCTTC
CASSAGIYNEQFF
>TRBV6-2/TRBV6-3|TRBJ1-1|NA|NA
TGTGCCAGCAGTTACCTCGGGTCGGCCGCTGAAGCTTTCTTT
CASSYLGSAAEAFF
>TRBV18|TRBJ2-3|NA|TRBD1
TGTGCCAGCTCACCGGGACAGGGCACAGATACGCAGTATTTT
CASSPGQGTDTQYF
>TRBV28|TRBJ1-5|NA|NA
TGTGCCAGCAGTTTAATGGAGGAAACTCGTGGCAATCAGCCCCAGCATTTT
CASSLMEETRGNQPQHF